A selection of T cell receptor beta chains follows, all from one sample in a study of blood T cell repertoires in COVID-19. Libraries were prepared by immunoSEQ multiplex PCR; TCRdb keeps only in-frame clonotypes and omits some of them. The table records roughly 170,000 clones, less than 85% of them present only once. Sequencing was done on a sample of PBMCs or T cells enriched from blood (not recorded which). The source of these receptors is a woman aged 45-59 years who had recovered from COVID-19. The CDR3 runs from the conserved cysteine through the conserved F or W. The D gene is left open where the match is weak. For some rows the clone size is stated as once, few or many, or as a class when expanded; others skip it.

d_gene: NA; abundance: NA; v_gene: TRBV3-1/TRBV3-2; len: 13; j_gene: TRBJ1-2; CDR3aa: CASSQDRGSGYTF; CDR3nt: TGTGCCAGCAGCCAAGACAGGGGCTCGGGCTACACCTTC
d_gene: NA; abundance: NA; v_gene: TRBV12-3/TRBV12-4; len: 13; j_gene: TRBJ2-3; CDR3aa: CASRRGGTDTQYF; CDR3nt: TGTGCCAGCAGACGCGGAGGAACAGATACGCAGTATTTT
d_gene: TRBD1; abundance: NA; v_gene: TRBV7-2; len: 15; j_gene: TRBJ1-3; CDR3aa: CASSWTGDSGNTIYF; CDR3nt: TGTGCCAGCAGCTGGACAGGGGACTCTGGAAACACCATATATTTT
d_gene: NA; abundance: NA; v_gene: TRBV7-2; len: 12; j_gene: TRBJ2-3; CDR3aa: CASSLPAGTQYF; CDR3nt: TGTGCCAGCAGCTTACCCGCAGGTACGCAGTATTTT
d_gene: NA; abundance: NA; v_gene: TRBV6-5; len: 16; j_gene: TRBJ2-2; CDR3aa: CASSYLRQANTGELFF; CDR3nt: TGTGCCAGCAGTTATCTACGCCAGGCGAACACCGGGGAGCTGTTTTTT
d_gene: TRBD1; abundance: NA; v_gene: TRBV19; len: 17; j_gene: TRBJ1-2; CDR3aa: CASGTGTGISWGYGYTF; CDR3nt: TGTGCCAGTGGGACCGGGACAGGGATTTCGTGGGGCTATGGCTACACCTTC
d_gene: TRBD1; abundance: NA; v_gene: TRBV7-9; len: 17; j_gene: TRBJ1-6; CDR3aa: CASSSQRPGTGVSPLHF; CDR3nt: TGTGCCAGCAGCTCGCAGAGGCCCGGGACAGGAGTATCACCCCTCCACTTT
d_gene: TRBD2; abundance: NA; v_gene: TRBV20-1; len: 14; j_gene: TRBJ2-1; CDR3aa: CSASPGGSYNEQFF; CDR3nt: TGCAGTGCTAGTCCGGGAGGGTCCTACAATGAGCAGTTCTTC
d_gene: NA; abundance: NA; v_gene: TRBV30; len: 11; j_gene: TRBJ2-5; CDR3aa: CAWSVRETQYF; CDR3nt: TGTGCCTGGAGTGTGAGAGAGACCCAGTACTTC
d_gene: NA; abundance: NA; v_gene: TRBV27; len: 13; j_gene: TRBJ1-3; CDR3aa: CASSGGLGNTIYF; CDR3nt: TGTGCCAGCAGTGGAGGACTTGGAAACACCATATATTTT
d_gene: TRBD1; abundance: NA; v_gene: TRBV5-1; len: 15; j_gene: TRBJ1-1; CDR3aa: CASSFPGQMNTEAFF; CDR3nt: TGCGCCAGCAGCTTTCCGGGACAGATGAACACTGAAGCTTTCTTT
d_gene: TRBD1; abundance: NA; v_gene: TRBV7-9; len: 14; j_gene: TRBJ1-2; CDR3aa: CAGGGQGAGYGYTF; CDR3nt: TGTGCCGGCGGTGGACAGGGGGCGGGCTATGGCTACACCTTC
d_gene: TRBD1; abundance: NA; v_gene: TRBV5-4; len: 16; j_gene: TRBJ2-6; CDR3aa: CASSFNRGAGANVLTF; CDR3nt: TGTGCCAGCAGCTTCAACAGGGGAGCTGGGGCCAACGTCCTGACTTTC
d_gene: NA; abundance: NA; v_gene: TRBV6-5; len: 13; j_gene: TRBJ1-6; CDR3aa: CASREGHNSPLHF; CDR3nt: TGTGCCAGCAGGGAGGGGCATAATTCACCCCTCCACTTT
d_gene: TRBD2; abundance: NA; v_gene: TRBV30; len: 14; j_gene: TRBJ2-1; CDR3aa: CACQRRGTSPVLFF; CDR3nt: TGTGCCTGCCAGAGGCGGGGGACTTCCCCTGTGCTGTTCTTC
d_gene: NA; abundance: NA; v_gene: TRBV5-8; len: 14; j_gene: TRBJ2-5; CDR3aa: CASSGLRLQETQYF; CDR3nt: TGTGCCAGCAGCGGGCTCAGGCTACAAGAGACCCAGTACTTC
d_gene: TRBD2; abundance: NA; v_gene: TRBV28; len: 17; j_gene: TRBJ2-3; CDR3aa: CASSPTPSGRDTDTQYF; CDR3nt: TGTGCCAGCAGTCCAACCCCTAGCGGGAGGGACACAGATACGCAGTATTTT
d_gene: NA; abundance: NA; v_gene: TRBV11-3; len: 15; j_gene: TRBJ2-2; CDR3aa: CASSPRTTNTGELFF; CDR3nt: TGTGCCAGCAGCCCACGGACTACGAACACCGGGGAGCTGTTTTTT
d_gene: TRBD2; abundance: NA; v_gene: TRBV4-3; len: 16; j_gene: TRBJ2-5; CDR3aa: CASSQDLAGSQETQYF; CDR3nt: TGCGCCAGCAGCCAAGATCTAGCGGGGAGTCAAGAGACCCAGTACTTC
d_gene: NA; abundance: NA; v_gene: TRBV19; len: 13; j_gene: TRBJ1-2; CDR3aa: CASSAAVNYGYTF; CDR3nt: TGTGCCAGTAGTGCGGCGGTGAACTATGGCTACACCTTC
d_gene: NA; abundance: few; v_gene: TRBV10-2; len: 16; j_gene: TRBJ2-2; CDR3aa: CASARPRQVVTGELFF; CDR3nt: TGCGCCAGCGCCCGCCCGCGTCAGGTTGTTACCGGGGAGCTGTTTTTT
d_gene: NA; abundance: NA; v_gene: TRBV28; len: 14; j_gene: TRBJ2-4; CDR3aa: CASRAAADSNIQYF; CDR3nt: TGTGCCAGCAGGGCTGCGGCCGACTCAAACATTCAGTACTTC
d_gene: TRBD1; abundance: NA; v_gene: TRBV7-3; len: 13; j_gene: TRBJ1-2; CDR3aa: CASSTRTGNGYTF; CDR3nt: TGTGCCAGCAGCACCCGGACAGGCAATGGCTACACCTTC
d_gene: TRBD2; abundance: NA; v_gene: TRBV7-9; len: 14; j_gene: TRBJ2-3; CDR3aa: CASSPGTSGDTQYF; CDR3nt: TGTGCCAGCAGCCCCGGGACTAGCGGAGATACGCAGTATTTT
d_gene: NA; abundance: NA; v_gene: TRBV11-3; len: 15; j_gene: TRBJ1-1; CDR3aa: CASTPGGGRNTEAFF; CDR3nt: TGTGCCAGCACCCCAGGTGGGGGGAGGAACACTGAAGCTTTCTTT
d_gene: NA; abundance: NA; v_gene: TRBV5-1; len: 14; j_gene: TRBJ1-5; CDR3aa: CASSLATGREPQHF; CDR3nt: TGCGCCAGCAGCTTGGCCACAGGGCGGGAGCCCCAGCATTTT
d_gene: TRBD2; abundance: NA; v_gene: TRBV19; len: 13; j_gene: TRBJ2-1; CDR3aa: CASRGTISDEQFF; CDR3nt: TGTGCCAGTAGGGGGACTATTTCGGATGAGCAGTTCTTC
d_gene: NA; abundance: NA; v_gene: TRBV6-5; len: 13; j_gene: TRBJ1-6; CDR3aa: CASRTGYASPLHF; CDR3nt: TGTGCCAGCAGAACAGGGTACGCTTCACCCCTCCACTTT
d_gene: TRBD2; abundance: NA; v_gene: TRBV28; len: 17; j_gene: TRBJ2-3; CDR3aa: CASSSRFSGGGRDTQYF; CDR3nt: TGTGCCAGCAGTTCCCGGTTTAGCGGGGGGGGGCGCGATACGCAGTATTTT
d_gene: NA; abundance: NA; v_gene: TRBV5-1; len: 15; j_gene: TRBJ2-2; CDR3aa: CASASRAANTGELFF; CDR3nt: TGCGCCAGCGCCTCGCGAGCGGCGAACACCGGGGAGCTGTTTTTT
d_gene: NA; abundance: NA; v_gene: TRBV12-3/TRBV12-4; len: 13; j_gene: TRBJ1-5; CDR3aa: CASSQTFNQPQHF; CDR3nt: TGTGCCAGCAGTCAGACATTCAATCAGCCCCAGCATTTT
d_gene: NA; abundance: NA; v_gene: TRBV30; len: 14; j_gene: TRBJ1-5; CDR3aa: CAWRGDNSNQPQHF; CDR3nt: TGTGCCTGGAGGGGGGACAATAGCAATCAGCCCCAGCATTTT
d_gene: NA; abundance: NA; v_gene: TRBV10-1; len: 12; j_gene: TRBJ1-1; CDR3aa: CASSEPGTKAFF; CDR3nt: TGCGCCAGCAGTGAACCCGGGACAAAAGCTTTCTTT
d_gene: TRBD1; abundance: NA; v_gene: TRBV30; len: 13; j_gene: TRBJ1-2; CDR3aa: CAWSVAGGVGYTF; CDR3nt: TGTGCCTGGAGTGTGGCAGGGGGCGTTGGCTACACCTTC
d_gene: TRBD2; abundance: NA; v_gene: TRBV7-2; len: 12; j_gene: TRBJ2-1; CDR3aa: CASRTPGTTQFF; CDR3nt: TGTGCCAGCAGAACCCCTGGGACTACCCAGTTCTTC
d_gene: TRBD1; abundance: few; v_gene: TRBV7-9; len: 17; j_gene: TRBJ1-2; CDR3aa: CASSLVGGQGGTDGYTF; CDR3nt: TGTGCCAGCAGCTTAGTCGGGGGACAGGGGGGCACTGACGGCTACACCTTC
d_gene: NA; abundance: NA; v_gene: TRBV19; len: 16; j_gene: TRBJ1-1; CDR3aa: CASSIDYWAANTEAFF; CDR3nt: TGTGCCAGTAGTATAGATTACTGGGCTGCGAACACTGAAGCTTTCTTT
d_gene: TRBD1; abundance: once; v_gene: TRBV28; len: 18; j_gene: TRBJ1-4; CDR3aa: CATIDSGTGYWGNEKLFF; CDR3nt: TGTGCCACCATAGACTCCGGGACAGGGTATTGGGGAAATGAAAAACTGTTTTTT
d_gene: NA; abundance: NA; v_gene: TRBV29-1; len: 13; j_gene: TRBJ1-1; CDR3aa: CSVVSTRNTEAFF; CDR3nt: TGCAGCGTTGTTAGCACAAGGAACACTGAAGCTTTCTTT
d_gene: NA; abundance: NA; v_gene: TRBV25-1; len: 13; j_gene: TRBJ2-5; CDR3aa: CASRRGSLETQYF; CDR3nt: TGTGCCAGCAGACGGGGGAGTTTGGAGACCCAGTACTTC
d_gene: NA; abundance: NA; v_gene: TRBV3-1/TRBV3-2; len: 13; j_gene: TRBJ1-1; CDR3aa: CASSQDHGGKAFF; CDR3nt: TGTGCCAGCAGCCAAGACCATGGGGGGAAAGCTTTCTTT
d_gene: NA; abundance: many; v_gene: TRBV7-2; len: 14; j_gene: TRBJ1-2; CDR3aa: CASSLAGASIGYTF; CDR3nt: TGTGCCAGCAGCTTAGCGGGGGCAAGTATTGGCTACACCTTC
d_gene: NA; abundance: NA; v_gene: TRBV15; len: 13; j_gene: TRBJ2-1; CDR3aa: CATSRDSTSGQFF; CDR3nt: TGTGCCACCAGCAGAGATTCAACCAGTGGGCAGTTCTTC
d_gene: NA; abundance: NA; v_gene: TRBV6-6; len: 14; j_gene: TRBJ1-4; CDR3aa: CASSYSGAREKLFF; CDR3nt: TGTGCCAGCAGTTACTCAGGGGCGCGTGAAAAACTGTTTTTT
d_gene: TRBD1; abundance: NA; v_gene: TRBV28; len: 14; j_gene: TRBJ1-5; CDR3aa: CAGHRQGKNQPQHF; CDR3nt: TGTGCCGGTCACCGACAGGGGAAGAATCAGCCCCAGCATTTT
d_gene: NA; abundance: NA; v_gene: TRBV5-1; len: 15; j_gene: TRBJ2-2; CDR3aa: CASSPGTKVAGELFF; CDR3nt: TGCGCCAGCAGCCCCGGGACAAAGGTAGCCGGGGAGCTGTTTTTT
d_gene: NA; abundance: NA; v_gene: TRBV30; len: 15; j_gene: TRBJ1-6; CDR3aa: CAWSAGDLYNSPLHF; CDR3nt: TGTGCCTGGAGTGCAGGGGACCTATATAATTCACCCCTCCACTTT
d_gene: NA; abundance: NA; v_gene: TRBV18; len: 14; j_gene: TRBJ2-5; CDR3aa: CASSPTGFQETQYF; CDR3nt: TGTGCCAGCTCACCTACCGGGTTCCAAGAGACCCAGTACTTC
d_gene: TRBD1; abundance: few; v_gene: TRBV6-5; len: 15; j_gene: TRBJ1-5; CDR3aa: CASSPRGQLNQPQHF; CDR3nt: TGTGCCAGCAGTCCAAGGGGACAGCTCAATCAGCCCCAGCATTTT
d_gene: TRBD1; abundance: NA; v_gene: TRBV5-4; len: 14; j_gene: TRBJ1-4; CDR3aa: CASSSQGAVEKLFF; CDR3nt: TGTGCCAGCAGCTCACAGGGGGCGGTTGAAAAACTGTTTTTT
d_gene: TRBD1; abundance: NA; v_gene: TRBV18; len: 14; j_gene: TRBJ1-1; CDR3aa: CASSGQGAPTEAFF; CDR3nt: TGTGCCAGCTCAGGACAGGGGGCCCCAACTGAAGCTTTCTTT
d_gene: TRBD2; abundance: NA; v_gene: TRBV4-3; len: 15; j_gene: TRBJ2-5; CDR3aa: CASSLLAGASETQYF; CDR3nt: TGCGCCAGCAGCCTCCTGGCGGGAGCATCAGAGACCCAGTACTTC
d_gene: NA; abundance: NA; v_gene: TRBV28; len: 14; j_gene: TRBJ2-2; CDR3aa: CASSLAGHTGELFF; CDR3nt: TGTGCCAGCAGTTTAGCCGGTCACACCGGGGAGCTGTTTTTT
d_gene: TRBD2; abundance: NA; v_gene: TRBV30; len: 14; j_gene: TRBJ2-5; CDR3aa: CAFGPERGQETQYF; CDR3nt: TGTGCCTTTGGACCAGAGCGGGGACAAGAGACCCAGTACTTC
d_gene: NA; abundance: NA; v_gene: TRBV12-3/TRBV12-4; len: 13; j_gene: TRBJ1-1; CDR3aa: CASRARAGDRAFF; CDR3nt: TGTGCCAGCAGGGCCCGGGCGGGTGATCGAGCTTTCTTT
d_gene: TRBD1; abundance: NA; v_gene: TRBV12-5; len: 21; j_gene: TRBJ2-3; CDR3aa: CASGLVEKGQFKSTGSDTQYF; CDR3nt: TGTGCTAGTGGTTTGGTAGAGAAGGGACAGTTCAAAAGCACGGGCTCAGATACGCAGTATTTT
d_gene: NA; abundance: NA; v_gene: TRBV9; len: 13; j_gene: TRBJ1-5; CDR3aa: CASSPDSDQPQHF; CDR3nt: TGTGCCAGCAGCCCGGACAGCGATCAGCCCCAGCATTTT